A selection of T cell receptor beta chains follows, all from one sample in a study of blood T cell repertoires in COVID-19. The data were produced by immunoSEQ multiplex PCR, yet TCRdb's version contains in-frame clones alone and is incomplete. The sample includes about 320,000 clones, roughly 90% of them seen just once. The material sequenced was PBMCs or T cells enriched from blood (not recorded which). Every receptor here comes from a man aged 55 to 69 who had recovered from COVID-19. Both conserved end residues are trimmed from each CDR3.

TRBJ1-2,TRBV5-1,ASSLAGGGGYGYT
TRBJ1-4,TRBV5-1,ASSSDGGYEKLF
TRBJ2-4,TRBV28,ASSFRLAGKNIQY
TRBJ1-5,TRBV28,ASSSDRVEVQPQH
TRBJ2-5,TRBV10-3,AISGTSGRLGETQY
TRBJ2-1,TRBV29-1,SVVSGSTYNEQF
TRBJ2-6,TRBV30,AWSDKGQPAGANVLT
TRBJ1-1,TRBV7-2,ASSLALRGSTEAF
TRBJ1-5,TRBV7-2,ASSMAGQVGNQPQH
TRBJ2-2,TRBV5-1,ASSLEGQGNTGELF
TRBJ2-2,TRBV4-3,ASSFSGNTGELF
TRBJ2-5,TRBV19,ASSIVPVAGGETQY
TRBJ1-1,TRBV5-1,ASSGEGGTEAF
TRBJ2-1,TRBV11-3,ASSRSGSYNEQF
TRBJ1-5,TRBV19,ASTGTVYSNQPQH
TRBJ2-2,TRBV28,ASSLPTDTGELF
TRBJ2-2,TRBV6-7,ASSSQGADTGELF
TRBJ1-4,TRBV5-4,ASSIRQGAYEKLF
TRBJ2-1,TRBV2,ASTTDRGGNEQF
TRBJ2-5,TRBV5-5,ASSPGHLGTQY
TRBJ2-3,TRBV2,AAIGLAGATDTQY
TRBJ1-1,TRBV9,ASSVLTGNTEAF
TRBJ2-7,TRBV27,ASSPKTGGIYEQY
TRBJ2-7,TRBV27,ASRDSGGSTVYEQY
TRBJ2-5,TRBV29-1,SVEVRGRETQY
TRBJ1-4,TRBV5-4,ASSLAGANEKLF
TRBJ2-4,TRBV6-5,ASSYDRGELKNIQY
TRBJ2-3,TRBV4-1,ASSQDPRDQSTDTQY
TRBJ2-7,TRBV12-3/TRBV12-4,ASSSSGTYEQY
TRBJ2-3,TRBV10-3,AISEGLAGWDTQY
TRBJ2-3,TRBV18,ASSPEDPPDTQY